This TCR beta chain was obtained from a study of Ad26.COV2.S vaccination and SARS-CoV-2 variants. The wider study: Dosing was one shot or two shots 56 days apart. Study results and caveats: Assessments of TCR breadth and depth may have underestimated the total T cell responses.

This clone was found a few times. The target antigen is unknown. This CDR3 is 17 amino acids long. V shed 4 bases, J shed 6 bases, and the junction held 11 bases outside the gene matches. Germline V CDR1 and CDR2: SEHNR, FQNEAQ (reference sequence). This sample's treatment: roughly 18 received Ad26.COV2.S at low or high dose, single or two shots; roughly five received placebo; per-sample allocation not given. Samples analyzed were those drawn on day 63 after the first vaccine or placebo injection. Recruitment in Boston yielded a donor of adult age, 18-55 years. Here immunoSEQ multiplex PCR was the method, and the copy in TCRdb shows in-frame clones only, minus some. The sample holds some 300,000 clones; about 82% are singletons and the top ten take about 2.1%.

Sequencing used peripheral blood, obtained in a trial of Ad26.COV2.S vaccine versus placebo. The TCR comes from a person aged 18-65 years who received the Ad26.COV2.S COVID-19 vaccine or a placebo. The V gene is TRBV7-9, the J gene TRBJ1-6; 8 positions agree with TRBD1. The CDR3 DNA is TGTGCCAGCAGCTCACCGGACAGGGCCGAGGGTAATTCACCCCTCCACTTT. The encoded protein is CASSSPDRAEGNSPLHF. Filled out from reference TRBV7-9 and TRBJ1-6, the complete variable domain reads DTGVSQNPRHKITKRGQNVTFRCDPISEHNRLYWYRQTLGQGPEFLTYFQNEAQLEKSRLLSDRFSAERPKGSFSTLEIQRTEQGDSAMYLCASSSPDRAEGNSPLHFGNGTRLTVT.